This is a list of T cell receptor beta chains from one sample in a study of T cell repertoires in cytomegalovirus infection. TCRdb re-called the reads through MiXCR, storing one row per CDR3 protein. The data hold about 250,000 distinct CDR3 sequences, with about 5.9% observed a single time. The sequenced sample consisted of PBMCs. The receptors come from a human donor in good health (CMV status not recorded). Some clones in this sample may be carry-over from other donors' samples. Both conserved end residues are part of each CDR3. The D gene is left open where the match is weak. Part of the rows lack a size; the others show once, few, many or a class for expanded clones.

NA | TRBJ1-1 | TRBV18 | many | TGTGCCAGCTCACCTATGGCAGGGACTGAAGCTTTCTTT | CASSPMAGTEAFF
NA | TRBJ2-7 | TRBV6-1 | many | TGTGCCAGCAGAGAGACCTACACGAGCCAGGAGCAGTACTTC | CASRETYTSQEQYF
TRBD1 | TRBJ1-6 | TRBV7-8 | many | TGTGCCAGCAGCCTAAACGCACAGGGGATCTATAATTCACCCCTCCACTTT | CASSLNAQGIYNSPLHF
NA | TRBJ2-7 | TRBV29-1 | NA | TGCAGCGTTCGTGGCAGTCCCTACGAGCAGTACTTC | CSVRGSPYEQYF
NA | TRBJ1-2 | TRBV29-1 | few | TGCAGCGTTGGGGGACAAGTCACTAACTATGGCTACACCTTC | CSVGGQVTNYGYTF
NA | TRBJ2-3 | TRBV6-5 | many | TGTGCCAGCAGTTGGGGACAAGGAATAGATACGCAGTATTTT | CASSWGQGIDTQYF
NA | TRBJ2-1 | TRBV19 | many | TGTGCCAGTAGAAAACAGGGCAGTGCCTACAATGAGCAGTTCTTC | CASRKQGSAYNEQFF
NA | TRBJ1-2 | TRBV4-3 | many | TGCGCCAGCAGCTCAGCGGCCCCACCTTACAACTATGGCTACACCTTC | CASSSAAPPYNYGYTF
TRBD1 | TRBJ1-4 | TRBV12-3/TRBV12-4 | many | TGTGCCAGCAGTGGACAGGGGCCAAGGTCTAATGAAAAACTGTTTTTT | CASSGQGPRSNEKLFF
NA | TRBJ2-1 | TRBV29-1 | few | TGCAGCGTTGGACGGGGGGCCAGCATCGACAATGAGCAGTTCTTC | CSVGRGASIDNEQFF